What follows is one TCR beta chain and its context. UMI-labeled 5' RACE TRB cDNA libraries were prepared from the cells. TCRdb reprocessed the 5' RACE reads and keeps a single row for each CDR3 protein, giving no DNA. There are 45,000 to 60,000 distinct CDR3 sequences in the sample, with 20% to 25% held by the top ten. This record comes from a study of CXCR3-negative and CXCR3-positive naive CD8 T cells. Study details: Each library held about 1.5 +/- 0.3 million TRB reads, around 140 million in total.

Specimen: memory CD8+ T cells from blood. This clonotype originated in a human donor in good health. Some clones in this sample may be carry-over from other donors' samples.

This CDR3 is CSVGAGGSPGELFF. The chain couples TRBV29-1 to TRBJ2-2; no DNA is available, so the TRBD1 call from TCRdb remains unchecked. The CDR3 is 14 residues long. Germline lookup yields CDR1 SQVTM and CDR2 ANQGSEA.